The T cell receptor (beta chain) described here comes from a study of blood T cell repertoires in COVID-19. As processed by the authors: Amplified reference gene primers provided the basis for estimating nucleated cell counts. Method: immunoSEQ multiplex PCR; TCRdb's copy keeps in-frame clones and lacks some. V, J and clone size are those of that table, while D and trimming were read from the DNA. The sample shows about 94,000 clones, roughly 84% of them seen only once. CDR3 size: 12 residues. Deletions cut 4 bases from V and 3 bases from J, with 6 bases between. Germline CDR1 and CDR2: MGHDK and SYGVNS.

The specimen sequenced was peripheral blood. This clonotype was sampled from a woman older than 75 with acute or convalescent COVID-19. V usage is TRBV25-1 and J usage is TRBJ1-1; unclear D gene. Here the CDR3 reads CASSVGDTEAFF. As DNA, the CDR3 is TGTGCCAGCAGTGTCGGGGACACTGAAGCTTTCTTT.